This T cell receptor beta chain appears in the sequencing data of a study of T cell responses to AZD1222 COVID-19 vaccine. This table comes from immunoSEQ multiplex PCR, and its TCRdb copy is limited to in-frame clones, with some not included. The sample yields around 100,000 clones, 80% to 85% seen once. Overall study findings and caveats: Repertoires were obtained only post-peak T cell response. The CD4 TCRs associated with vaccination extended across spike and predominated at 160-218 and 743-854.

Comments on this clone: No antigen is known for it.

The source material was peripheral blood, sampled on day 0 of AZD1222 vaccination. The sequence was obtained from an adult in good health.

The CDR3 DNA follows: TGTGCCAGCAGTCAGGGGGCCTATGGCTACACCTTC. Translating it yields CASSQGAYGYTF. The chain is built from TRBV28 and TRBJ1-2; 8 positions match TRBD1. CDR3 size: 12 residues. Trimming took 5 bases from V and 4 from J; bases not matched to a gene: 0. Per germline, CDR1 MDHEN and CDR2 SYDVKM.